This T cell receptor beta chain was retrieved from a study of blood T cell repertoires in COVID-19. With V trimmed by 2 bases and J by 4 bases, 12 bases remained unmatched. This CDR3 is 17 amino acids long. CDR1 and CDR2 from the germline V gene are MNHEY and SVGEGT. Repertoires were generated with immunoSEQ multiplex PCR, while TCRdb's copy carries only in-frame clones and drops some. The sample holds 41,000 or so clones; nearly 90% are singletons and the top ten take 4.3%. The source material was peripheral blood. The origin of this receptor is a man between 60 and 70 years old with acute or convalescent COVID-19. The chain carries TRBV6-2 or TRBV6-3 and TRBJ2-7; 9 nucleotides line up with TRBD1. CDR3 in DNA: TGTGCCAGCAGTTACCCGAAGGGACAGGGCGGTAATTACGAGCAGTACTTC. It specifies CASSYPKGQGGNYEQYF.